Below, 26 T cell receptor beta chains from the same sample are listed, as sequenced in a study of regulatory T cells in long-lasting Graves disease. Regarding time point: newly diagnosed GD, antithyroid drugs for less than 3 months. PBMC-derived RNA was used for the TCR library. HTBI primers from iRepertoire and Arm-PCR of CDR3 regions yielded the TCR beta libraries. TCRdb reanalysed the multiplex PCR reads using MiXCR and keeps one entry per CDR3 protein. Of 520,000 or so distinct CDR3 sequences in the sample, about 11% are singletons; the top ten hold around 10%. Another study also made use of these data, one on T cells in Graves' hyperthyroidism and ophthalmopathy.

The sequencing here drew on peripheral blood mononuclear cells (PBMCs), taken at new diagnosis, from a patient treated with antithyroid drugs. These receptors all stem from a woman aged 25 to 39 with Graves disease.

This clonotype was detected many times. The chain carries TRBV28 and TRBJ2-2; tentative D call: TRBD2 (5 bases). V lost 2 bases, J lost 5 bases, and 9 bases lay in between. This CDR3 spans 14 amino acids. Germline CDR1 is MDHEN and CDR2 is SYDVKM. CDR3 DNA sequence: TGTGCCAGCAGTTTACGGAGGAAGACCGGGGAGCTGTTTTTT. It is translated as CASSLRRKTGELFF.

The chain has TRBV27 and TRBJ2-3; 7 bases are a match to TRBD1. With V trimmed by 5 bases and J by 0 bases, 8 bases remained unmatched. Germline lookup yields CDR1 MNHEY and CDR2 SMNVEV (reference sequence). This CDR3 is built from 16 residues. The CDR3 region has the DNA TGTGCCAGCAGTATCCTGGGACAGAAAAGCACAGATACGCAGTATTTT. It specifies CASSILGQKSTDTQYF.

V usage is TRBV12-3 or TRBV12-4 and J usage is TRBJ2-3, with 7 bases lining up with TRBD1. V shed 5 bases and J 1 base; nucleotides not matched to a gene: 3. CDR3 length equals 14 residues. The CDR3 reads CASSHGTGTDTQYF. The DNA for the CDR3 is TGTGCCAGCAGTCATGGGACAGGCACAGATACGCAGTATTTT.

This clonotype was recorded many times. This chain links TRBV7-2 with TRBJ2-7; D assignment may be TRBD1 or TRBD2 (6 bases each). The CDR3 has 12 amino acids. V was shortened by 4 bases and J by 10 bases, with 14 bases between the two germline ends. Germline lookup yields CDR1 SGHTA and CDR2 FQGNSA. CDR3: CASSSPGALQYF. The CDR3, as DNA: TGTGCCAGCAGCTCCCCGGGGGCTCTACAGTACTTC.

This clonotype was detected ten times or more. This chain connects TRBV12-3 or TRBV12-4 to TRBJ2-7, with D tentatively TRBD2 (6 bases). With 1 base removed from V and 13 bases from J, the gap between germline ends came to 11 bases. This CDR3 region has 11 residues. Here the CDR3 reads CASSLGSGHYF. Here the CDR3 DNA reads TGTGCCAGCAGTTTAGGTAGCGGCCATTACTTC.

This clonotype was counted ten times or more. The rearrangement joins TRBV5-6 to TRBJ2-3; 7 bases are shared with TRBD2. V shed 1 base, J shed 4 bases, and the junction held 9 bases outside the gene matches. Per the germline V gene, CDR1 is SGHDT and CDR2 is YYEEEE. The CDR3 extends over 16 amino acids. CDR3 region: CASSLKWRGFPDTQYF. The DNA of the CDR3 is TGTGCCAGCAGCTTGAAATGGCGGGGGTTCCCAGATACGCAGTATTTT.

This clonotype came up many times. The gene calls are TRBV7-8 and TRBJ2-3; D gene unclear. This CDR3 has 13 amino acids. From germline, CDR1 is SGHVS and CDR2 FQNEAQ. V lost 6 bases, J lost 7 bases, and 14 bases lay in between. CDR3 amino acids: CASSSLPQNTQYF. The CDR3, as DNA: TGTGCCAGCAGTTCACTTCCGCAGAATACGCAGTATTTT.

The CDR3 spells CASSPVRGATGELFF. CDR3 coding DNA: TGTGCCAGCAGCCCCGTGAGAGGGGCCACCGGGGAGCTGTTTTTT. The chain has TRBV11-3 and TRBJ2-2; either TRBD1 or TRBD2 may fit D (5 bases each). CDR1 SGHNT and CDR2 YENEEA come from the germline V gene. Trimming pared 5 bases from V and 4 bases from J, leaving 14 bases between. The CDR3 is 15 amino acids.

This clonotype was counted many times. The junction shows a germline mismatch at one end, possibly a read error. This chain uses TRBV4-1 with TRBJ2-3; D gene uncertain. The CDR3 sequence is 12 residues long. Germline V gives CDR1 MGHRA, CDR2 YSYEKL. CDR3 nucleotides: TGTGCCAGCAGCCAAGTTCCCGATACGCAGTATTTT. Residues: CASSQVPDTQYF.

The rearrangement joins TRBV18 to TRBJ2-1; 9 nucleotides match TRBD1. This CDR3 has 16 amino acids. Losses at the gene ends were 6 bases for V and 7 bases for J; bases not matched to a gene: 13. The germline V gene encodes CDR1 KGHSH and CDR2 LQKENI. In nucleotides, the CDR3 is TGTGCCAGCTCCCCAATTGTGGGACAGGGTACAAATGAGCAGTTCTTC. Encoded protein: CASSPIVGQGTNEQFF.

This clonotype showed up many times. The chain links TRBV29-1 to TRBJ1-1, with unresolved D. Germline CDR1 is SQVTM and CDR2 is ANQGSEA. The CDR3 is made up of 13 amino acids. The ends were cut back, 7 bases at V and 0 bases at J, with 12 bases in the middle. The DNA of the CDR3 is TGCAGCGGCCAAGATTCCTTGAACACTGAAGCTTTCTTT. This encodes CSGQDSLNTEAFF.

The gene calls are TRBV7-9 and TRBJ1-2; 7 positions agree with TRBD1. This CDR3 has 15 residues. Germline trimming cut 1 base from V and 8 bases from J; bases unmatched to any gene: 10. Germline CDR1 and CDR2: SEHNR and FQNEAQ (reference sequence). The CDR3 nucleotides are TGTGCCAGCAGCTTAGAGTTCAAGGGGGCAATCGGCTACACCTTC. Protein: CASSLEFKGAIGYTF.

In this sample, this clonotype turned up many times. This chain uses TRBV24-1 with TRBJ2-7; 10 positions agree with TRBD2. With V trimmed by 2 bases and J by 5 bases, 11 bases remained unmatched. Germline assignment: CDR1 KGHDR and CDR2 SFDVKD. The CDR3 sequence is 17 residues long. The CDR3: CATSDYPSAGGRNEQYF. As DNA, the CDR3 is TGTGCCACCAGTGATTACCCCTCAGCGGGAGGGCGCAACGAGCAGTACTTC.

The table lists this clonotype with many counts. This chain uses TRBV12-3 or TRBV12-4 with TRBJ2-1, with TRBD2 as a possible D gene (5 bases). CDR3 length: 15 residues. Trimming removed 5 bases at V and 8 bases at J, with 19 bases between. CDR3 loop: CASSPSRGKVYEQFF. CDR3 DNA sequence: TGTGCCAGCAGTCCAAGTCGGGGTAAGGTCTATGAGCAGTTCTTC.

This chain uses TRBV18 with TRBJ2-7, with 9 positions matching TRBD2. The CDR3 spans 16 residues. With V trimmed by 2 bases and J by 5 bases, 10 bases remained unmatched. Germline V lookup: CDR1 KGHSH, CDR2 LQKENI. CDR3 in amino acids: CASSPFGASGNHEQYF. In DNA, the CDR3 is TGTGCCAGCTCACCATTCGGGGCTAGCGGGAACCACGAGCAGTACTTC.

At least ten counts were recorded for this clonotype. This chain joins TRBV30 and TRBJ2-1; 10 bases match TRBD2. Trimming took 5 bases from V and 5 from J; bases not matched to a gene: 3. CDR1 and CDR2 from the germline V gene are GTSNPN and SVGIG (reference sequence). The CDR3 loop spans 13 amino acids. CDR3 nucleotide sequence: TGTGCCTGGGGGACTAGCGTTAACAATGAGCAGTTCTTC. It codes for CAWGTSVNNEQFF.

V is TRBV7-9 and J is TRBJ1-1; no firm D call. V shed 1 base and J shed 7 bases, with 10 bases lying between them. CDR3 length equals 13 residues. CDR1 is SEHNR and CDR2 is FQNEAQ in the germline V gene (reference sequence). The CDR3 nucleotides read TGTGCCAGCAGCTTAGGTAGCGATAATGAAGCTTTCTTT. Translated, it gives CASSLGSDNEAFF. Supplemented by reference TRBV7-9 and TRBJ1-1, the full variable domain reads DTGVSQNPRHKITKRGQNVTFRCDPISEHNRLYWYRQTLGQGPEFLTYFQNEAQLEKSRLLSDRFSAERPKGSFSTLEIQRTEQGDSAMYLCASSLGSDNEAFFGQGTRLTVV.

At least ten counts were recorded for this clonotype. The chain combines TRBV20-1 with TRBJ2-7; 10 bases agree with TRBD1. This CDR3 spans 15 amino acids. Germline-derived CDR1 and CDR2 are DFQATT and SNEGSKA (reference sequence). The V segment lost 3 bases and the J segment 2 bases; nucleotides outside the gene matches: 7. DNA for the CDR3: TGCAGTGCTAGTCTGGGACAGGGGTTCCCCTACGAGCAGTACTTC. Translated: CSASLGQGFPYEQYF.

Many counts were recorded for this clonotype. The rearrangement uses TRBV12-3 or TRBV12-4 and TRBJ1-1; no firm D call. CDR3 size: 13 residues. The ends were cut back, 2 bases at V and 5 bases at J, with 9 bases in the middle. Here the CDR3 reads CASSLSDVTEAFF. As DNA, the CDR3 is TGTGCCAGCAGTTTAAGCGATGTGACTGAAGCTTTCTTT.

The gene calls are TRBV27 and TRBJ2-7, with 16 positions matching TRBD2. The CDR3 runs to 17 residues. Germline V lookup: CDR1 MNHEY, CDR2 SMNVEV (reference sequence). The V segment lost 4 bases and the J segment 9 bases; nucleotides outside the gene matches: 12. The CDR3 sequence is CASSSPGLAGGPLGQYF. The CDR3 bases are TGTGCCAGCAGTTCCCCGGGACTAGCGGGAGGGCCCCTGGGGCAGTACTTC.

The CDR3 nucleotides are TGTGCCAGCAGCTTAGGATCAGGGGGCTTTTACGAGCAGTACTTC. This sequence encodes CASSLGSGGFYEQYF. The V and J genes are TRBV11-2 and TRBJ2-7; TRBD1 matches at 8 bases. V shed 1 base and J 4 bases; nucleotides not matched to a gene: 6. Germline V gene lookup returns CDR1 SGHAT and CDR2 FQNNGV. The CDR3 extends over 15 amino acids.

The rearrangement joins TRBV28 to TRBJ2-1; 7 bases agree with TRBD1. With V trimmed by 5 bases and J by 6 bases, 10 bases remained unmatched. The CDR3 is 15 amino acids. Germline-derived CDR1 and CDR2 are MDHEN and SYDVKM. CDR3 residues: CASSPGTALTNEQFF. In nucleotides, the CDR3 is TGTGCCAGCAGTCCCGGGACAGCCCTTACCAATGAGCAGTTCTTC.

This clonotype showed up many times. This chain uses TRBV12-3 or TRBV12-4 with TRBJ1-1, with D unclear. Deletions cut 6 bases from V and 6 bases from J, with 14 bases between. The CDR3 length is 13 residues. Here the CDR3 reads CASRRLGQPEAFF. The CDR3 DNA reads TGTGCCAGCAGGCGACTCGGGCAGCCTGAAGCTTTCTTT.

This clonotype was counted many times. The rearrangement uses TRBV6-9 and TRBJ1-6; D unclear. Per the germline V gene, CDR1 is MNHGY and CDR2 is SVAAGI. V shed 3 bases and J shed 5 bases, with 8 bases lying between them. The CDR3 is 14 amino acids. Here the CDR3 DNA reads TGTGCCAGCAGTTACTCTGCGGATAATTCACCCCTCCACTTT. As protein: CASSYSADNSPLHF.

This clonotype was recorded many times. CDR3 nucleotide sequence: TGTGCCACCAGTGTTGGTTCCGTGAAGACCCAGTACTTC. The encoded protein is CATSVGSVKTQYF. This chain uses TRBV24-1 with TRBJ2-5; D is uncertain. The CDR3 covers 13 residues. V shed 5 bases and J shed 6 bases, with 12 bases lying between them. CDR1 and CDR2 (germline): KGHDR, SFDVKD.

This clonotype turned up a few times. The rearrangement uses TRBV28 and TRBJ2-1; 8 bases line up with TRBD1. The trim removed 3 bases at V and 12 bases at J, leaving 16 bases unmatched. The length of the CDR3 is 16 residues. Germline V CDR1 and CDR2: MDHEN, SYDVKM. CDR3 bases: TGTGCCAGCAGTTTGTCGGGGACAGGACGGGACTGGGGGCAGTTCTTC. Protein: CASSLSGTGRDWGQFF.